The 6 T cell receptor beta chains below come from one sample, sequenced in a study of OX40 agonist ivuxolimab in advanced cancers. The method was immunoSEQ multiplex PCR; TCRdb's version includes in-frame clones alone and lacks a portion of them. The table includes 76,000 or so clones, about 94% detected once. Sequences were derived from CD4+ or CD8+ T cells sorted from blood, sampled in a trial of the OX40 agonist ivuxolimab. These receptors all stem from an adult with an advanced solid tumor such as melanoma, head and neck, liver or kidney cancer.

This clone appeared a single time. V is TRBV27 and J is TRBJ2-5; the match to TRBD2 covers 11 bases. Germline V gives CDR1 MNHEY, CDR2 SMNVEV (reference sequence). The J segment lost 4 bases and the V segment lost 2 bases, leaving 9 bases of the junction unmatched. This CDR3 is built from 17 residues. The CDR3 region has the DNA TGTGCCAGCAGTTTAGCTCGGGTAGCGGGAGGGGGAGAGACCCAGTACTTC. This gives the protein CASSLARVAGGGETQYF.

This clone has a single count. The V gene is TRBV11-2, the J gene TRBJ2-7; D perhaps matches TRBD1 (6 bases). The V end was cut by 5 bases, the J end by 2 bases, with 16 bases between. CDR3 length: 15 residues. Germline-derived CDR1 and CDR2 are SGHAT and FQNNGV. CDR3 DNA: TGTGCCAGCAGCCCAGGGGCAGGTTGGACCTACGAGCAGTACTTC. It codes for CASSPGAGWTYEQYF.

The CDR3 coding sequence is TGTGCCAGCAGTGAAGCGCTTCGTCTCCCCAATGAGCAGTTCTTC. This codes for CASSEALRLPNEQFF. This sequence joins TRBV2 and TRBJ2-1; D gene ambiguous. The CDR3 runs to 15 residues. The V gene lost 0 bases and the J gene lost 6 bases, with 12 bases spanning the gap. Looked up from germline, CDR1 is SNHLY and CDR2 is FYNNEI. The whole variable domain, filled in from reference TRBV2 and TRBJ2-1, reads EPEVTQTPSHQVTQMGQEVILRCVPISNHLYFYWYRQILGQKVEFLVSFYNNEISEKSEIFDDQFSVERPDGSNFTLKIRSTKLEDSAMYFCASSEALRLPNEQFFGPGTRLTVL.

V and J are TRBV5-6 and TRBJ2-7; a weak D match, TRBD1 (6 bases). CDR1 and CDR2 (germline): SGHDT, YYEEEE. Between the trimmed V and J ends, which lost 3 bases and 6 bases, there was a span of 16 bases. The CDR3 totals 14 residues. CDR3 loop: CASSWLTGTVEQYF. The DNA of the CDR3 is TGTGCCAGCAGCTGGTTGACAGGCACGGTCGAGCAGTACTTC.

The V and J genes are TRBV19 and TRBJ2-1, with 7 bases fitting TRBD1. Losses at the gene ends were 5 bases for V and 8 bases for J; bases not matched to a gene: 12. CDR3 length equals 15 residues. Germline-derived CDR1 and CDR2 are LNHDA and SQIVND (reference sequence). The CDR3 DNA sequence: TGTGCCAGTAGTCCGACAGGGACCTCTTGGGATGAGCAGTTCTTC. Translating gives CASSPTGTSWDEQFF.

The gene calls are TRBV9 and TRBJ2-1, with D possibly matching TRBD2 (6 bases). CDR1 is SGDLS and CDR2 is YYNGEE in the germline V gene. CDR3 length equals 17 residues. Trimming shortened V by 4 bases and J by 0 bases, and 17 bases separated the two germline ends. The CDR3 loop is CASSFRSGESSYNEQFF. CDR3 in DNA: TGTGCCAGCAGCTTTCGGTCGGGGGAGAGCTCCTACAATGAGCAGTTCTTC.